The 30 T cell receptor beta chains in this list originate from one sample, sequenced in a study of blood T cell repertoires in COVID-19. TCRdb keeps only in-frame clones here, not all; method: immunoSEQ multiplex PCR. Found here are under 90,000 clones, around three quarters of them singletons; the top ten hold approximately 5.7%. Sequencing was carried out using peripheral blood. The source of these receptors is a man aged 45-65 years with active or convalescent COVID-19.

This chain connects TRBV10-3 to TRBJ1-2; D perhaps matches TRBD1 (6 bases). The CDR3 has 12 residues. From germline, CDR1 is ENHRY and CDR2 SYGVKD. Trimming shortened V by 10 bases and J by 4 bases, and 13 bases separated the two germline ends. The CDR3 DNA sequence: TGTGCCACCAGGGGAGTACTCTATGGCTACACCTTC. Translating it yields CATRGVLYGYTF.

The rearrangement uses TRBV19 and TRBJ1-2; 12 bases are a match to TRBD1. In germline, CDR1 is LNHDA, CDR2 SQIVND (reference sequence). The trim removed 7 bases at V and 1 base at J, leaving 7 bases unmatched. The CDR3 has 16 residues. This CDR3 reads CASNPGQGAFNYGYTF. The CDR3 nucleotides are TGTGCCAGTAATCCGGGACAGGGGGCTTTTAACTATGGCTACACCTTC.

The chain joins TRBV2 to TRBJ1-1; TRBD1 might be the D (5 bases). Germline lookup yields CDR1 SNHLY and CDR2 FYNNEI. The CDR3 extends over 14 amino acids. V gave up 1 base and J gave up 10 bases, with 16 bases separating them. CDR3 sequence reads: CASSEGGGRRGAFF. The CDR3, as DNA: TGTGCCAGCAGTGAAGGGGGGGGGAGACGAGGAGCTTTCTTT.

This chain links TRBV30 with TRBJ2-3; TRBD2 is a possible D gene (7 bases). The germline V gene encodes CDR1 GTSNPN and CDR2 SVGIG (reference sequence). CDR3 size: 14 residues. Trimming removed 4 bases at V and 5 bases at J, with 16 bases between. This CDR3 is CAWKPGGFGDTQYF. The CDR3 DNA sequence: TGTGCCTGGAAGCCGGGGGGCTTTGGAGATACGCAGTATTTT.

The chain recombines TRBV29-1 with TRBJ1-1; possibly TRBD1 for D (6 bases). Trimming took off 7 bases at V and 0 bases at J, with 6 bases between the two ends. Looked up from germline, CDR1 is SQVTM and CDR2 is ANQGSEA. The CDR3 spans 11 residues. Written as DNA, the CDR3 is TGCAGCGGGACAGTGAACACTGAAGCTTTCTTT. The encoded protein is CSGTVNTEAFF.

The chain joins TRBV19 to TRBJ2-5; D perhaps matches TRBD1 (5 bases). V was pared by 5 bases and J by 8 bases, with 18 bases between. The germline V gene has CDR1 LNHDA and CDR2 SQIVND (reference sequence). This CDR3 has 14 amino acids. CDR3 residues: CASSPNDRVDTQYF. Written as DNA, the CDR3 is TGTGCCAGTAGTCCAAATGACAGAGTAGATACCCAGTACTTC.

V is TRBV5-4 and J is TRBJ2-5; D perhaps matches TRBD2 (5 bases). This CDR3 has 13 residues. The V end lost 3 bases, the J end lost 5 bases, and 11 bases lay between the germline ends. CDR1 and CDR2 from the germline V gene are SGHNT and YYREEE (reference sequence). The CDR3: CASSSRGAETQYF. CDR3 bases: TGTGCCAGCAGCTCCCGGGGTGCGGAGACCCAGTACTTC.

The chain links TRBV10-2 to TRBJ2-5, with TRBD2 identical over 9 bases. The germline V gene has CDR1 WSHSY and CDR2 SAAADI. There are 16 residues in the CDR3. J lost 2 bases, V lost 8 bases, and 12 bases had no gene match. In DNA form, the CDR3 reads TGCGCCAGCCTTGGGTTCCAGCGGGGGGTACAAGAGACCCAGTACTTC. It specifies CASLGFQRGVQETQYF.

This clone showed up just a few times. V and J are TRBV7-6 and TRBJ2-2; D unresolved. Germline lookup yields CDR1 SGHVS and CDR2 FNYEAQ. V lost 1 base and J 0 bases, leaving 9 bases between the germline ends. This CDR3 region has 16 residues. The CDR3 region has the DNA TGTGCCAGCAGCTTAGTGGCCGTGTCGAACACCGGGGAGCTGTTTTTT. Its protein product is CASSLVAVSNTGELFF.

This chain uses TRBV5-4 with TRBJ2-5, with D possibly being TRBD2 (6 bases). Looked up from germline, CDR1 is SGHNT and CDR2 is YYREEE (reference sequence). The V end was cut by 2 bases, the J end by 1 base, with 9 bases between. This CDR3 is built from 14 residues. The CDR3 protein is CASSFRRGQETQYF. CDR3 nucleotides: TGTGCCAGCAGCTTTAGGCGGGGCCAAGAGACCCAGTACTTC.

The chain employs TRBV6-5 and TRBJ2-6; perhaps TRBD2 as D (6 bases). Germline CDR1 and CDR2: MNHEY and SVGAGI. The length of the CDR3 is 15 residues. V lost 7 bases and J lost 4, with 14 bases in between. The CDR3 nucleotides read TGTGCCAGCAACGATGGAGGGAGCGGGGCCAACGTCCTGACTTTC. It is translated as CASNDGGSGANVLTF.

The chain is built from TRBV29-1 and TRBJ1-5; D not certain. The CDR3 has 14 residues. Germline assignment: CDR1 SQVTM and CDR2 ANQGSEA. The V end was cut by 5 bases, the J end by 3 bases, with 14 bases between. Here the CDR3 reads CSVTTGYSNQPQHF. Written as DNA, the CDR3 is TGCAGCGTTACCACGGGATACTCCAATCAGCCCCAGCATTTT.

The chain recombines TRBV7-8 with TRBJ1-1; a weak D match, TRBD1 (6 bases). V was clipped by 8 bases and J by 3 bases, with 16 bases between them. CDR3 length equals 14 residues. Germline assignment: CDR1 SGHVS and CDR2 FQNEAQ. CDR3 sequence (DNA): TGTGCCAGCCGAACAGGGAGATCGGACACTGAAGCTTTCTTT. Its protein product is CASRTGRSDTEAFF. The full variable domain, in which reference TRBV7-8 and TRBJ1-1 provide the parts outside the CDR3, is GAGVSQSPRYKVAKRGQDVALRCDPISGHVSLFWYQQALGQGPEFLTYFQNEAQLDKSGLPSDRFFAERPEGSVSTLKIQRTQQEDSAVYLCASRTGRSDTEAFFGQGTRLTVV.

V is TRBV5-6 and J is TRBJ1-2; 7 bases map to TRBD1. The CDR3 loop spans 14 amino acids. V shed 5 bases, J shed 3 bases, and the junction held 7 bases outside the gene matches. Germline V gene sequence: CDR1 SGHDT, CDR2 YYEEEE. CDR3 residues: CASRLRGADYGYTF. The CDR3 DNA reads TGTGCCAGCAGACTCAGGGGGGCCGACTATGGCTACACCTTC.

The chain joins TRBV19 to TRBJ1-1; D is possibly TRBD1 (5 bases). The CDR3 covers 16 residues. The V gene lost 5 bases and the J gene lost 0 bases, with 16 bases spanning the gap. The germline V gene encodes CDR1 LNHDA and CDR2 SQIVND (reference sequence). CDR3 sequence: CASSPREWGMNTEAFF. DNA for the CDR3: TGTGCCAGTAGTCCAAGGGAATGGGGCATGAACACTGAAGCTTTCTTT.

This clone was seen repeatedly, ten times or more. The rearrangement links TRBV12-3 or TRBV12-4 to TRBJ2-7; no clear D. The CDR3 covers 13 residues. Trimming took 2 bases from V and 2 from J, leaving 7 bases between them. CDR3 bases: TGTGCCAGCAGTTTATGGAGACCCTACGAGCAGTACTTC. Its translation: CASSLWRPYEQYF.

The chain recombines TRBV6-5 with TRBJ2-7, with 7 bases lining up with TRBD1. The CDR3 is 15 residues long. V shed 6 bases and J 2 bases; nucleotides not matched to a gene: 10. Germline CDR1 reads MNHEY; CDR2 reads SVGAGI. The CDR3 spells CASSATGDATYEQYF. The CDR3, as DNA: TGTGCCAGCAGCGCCACAGGGGACGCCACCTACGAGCAGTACTTC.

The chain employs TRBV28 and TRBJ1-2; no clear D. The CDR3 extends over 12 amino acids. Germline CDR1 MDHEN, CDR2 SYDVKM. V was pared by 7 bases and J by 3 bases, with 9 bases between. DNA of the CDR3: TGTGCCAGCACCCCTCAGTACTATGGCTACACCTTC. Translated, it gives CASTPQYYGYTF.

The chain uses TRBV30 and TRBJ1-1; D is possibly TRBD1 (5 bases). The germline V and J ends were trimmed by 4 bases and 0 bases, with 9 bases remaining between them. The CDR3 is 13 amino acids. The germline V gene encodes CDR1 GTSNPN and CDR2 SVGIG (reference sequence). As DNA, the CDR3 is TGTGCCTGGAATCTACAGGTGAACACTGAAGCTTTCTTT. It encodes CAWNLQVNTEAFF.

The chain carries TRBV7-6 and TRBJ2-6; possible D gene TRBD1, 5 bases. CDR1 and CDR2 (germline): SGHVS, FNYEAQ. V gave up 5 bases and J gave up 0 bases, with 8 bases separating them. The CDR3 length is 15 residues. CDR3 DNA: TGTGCCAGCAGCCCACAGGACTCTGGGGCCAACGTCCTGACTTTC. Translating it yields CASSPQDSGANVLTF.

This clone occurred once. The genes are TRBV5-1 and TRBJ2-5; D possibly corresponds to TRBD1 (6 bases). The CDR3 contains 15 residues. Germline assignment: CDR1 SGHRS and CDR2 YFSETQ. The ends were cut back, 4 bases at V and 1 base at J, with 14 bases in the middle. CDR3 DNA sequence: TGCGCCAGCAGCACCGGACAGCTACTCCAAGAGACCCAGTACTTC. The encoded protein is CASSTGQLLQETQYF. The variable domain in full, with the rest retrieved from reference TRBV5-1 and TRBJ2-5, is KAGVTQTPRYLIKTRGQQVTLSCSPISGHRSVSWYQQTPGQGLQFLFEYFSETQRNKGNFPGRFSGRQFSNSRSEMNVSTLELGDSALYLCASSTGQLLQETQYFGPGTRLLVL.

V is TRBV7-3 and J is TRBJ1-1; perhaps TRBD1 as D (5 bases). Between the trimmed V and J ends, which lost 0 bases and 1 base, there was a span of 24 bases. Germline V gene data show CDR1 as SGHTA and CDR2 as FQGTGA. The CDR3 is made up of 20 amino acids. The CDR3 DNA follows: TGTGCCAGCAGCTTAACGGGGCTCGGGAGGGACCTTATCGGGAACACTGAAGCTTTCTTT. It codes for CASSLTGLGRDLIGNTEAFF.

The CDR3 sequence is CASSPGETQYF. The DNA for the CDR3 is TGTGCCAGCAGCCCAGGCGAGACCCAGTACTTC. The chain has TRBV9 and TRBJ2-5, with no clear D. The CDR3 is 11 residues long. Per the germline V gene, CDR1 is SGDLS and CDR2 is YYNGEE. Trimming cost V 4 bases and J 5 bases, with 6 bases left between them.

With regard to this clone: One base away lies a much larger clone, so this may be a sequencing read error. The chain carries TRBV4-1 and TRBJ2-7, with 7 bases identical to TRBD1. This CDR3 spans 13 amino acids. The V gene's germline CDR1 is MGHRA and CDR2 YSYEKL. The CDR3 DNA follows: TGCGCCACCAGCCGCCTCGGGACAGTCGGCCAATACTTC. It yields the protein CATSRLGTVGQYF.

The genes are TRBV19 and TRBJ2-7, with 8 bases matching TRBD1. Germline values: CDR1 LNHDA, CDR2 SQIVND (reference sequence). The V segment lost 7 bases and the J segment 5 bases; nucleotides outside the gene matches: 10. This CDR3 is 14 amino acids long. The CDR3 bases are TGTGCCAGTAACCCCCAGGGGGCCGTCAACGAGCAGTACTTC. Amino acids: CASNPQGAVNEQYF.

The rearrangement links TRBV7-3 to TRBJ1-5; 8 nucleotides line up with TRBD1. The CDR3 contains 14 residues. After removal of 5 bases from V and 6 bases from J, the junction contained 6 bases not matched to a gene. Per germline, CDR1 SGHTA and CDR2 FQGTGA. The CDR3 DNA reads TGTGCCAGCAGCCCAGGGACAGGCGTTCAGCCCCAGCATTTT. Amino acids: CASSPGTGVQPQHF.

The chain recombines TRBV7-9 with TRBJ1-2; TRBD1 might be the D (5 bases). From germline, CDR1 is SEHNR and CDR2 FQNEAQ (reference sequence). This CDR3 contains 14 residues. With 4 bases removed from V and 0 bases from J, the gap between germline ends came to 9 bases. The CDR3 reads CASSSTGPNYGYTF. In DNA, the CDR3 is TGTGCCAGCAGCTCCACAGGTCCTAACTATGGCTACACCTTC.

This clone has just a few counts. The rearrangement links TRBV5-4 to TRBJ2-1; weak D call: TRBD2 (7 bases). The V and J ends lost 0 bases and 4 bases respectively, with 11 bases between them. The V gene's germline CDR1 is SGHNT and CDR2 YYREEE (reference sequence). The CDR3 length is 15 residues. The CDR3 loop reads CASSLGGGQYNEQFF. CDR3 nucleotides: TGTGCCAGCAGCTTGGGCGGGGGCCAATACAATGAGCAGTTCTTC.

V usage is TRBV4-2 and J usage is TRBJ2-7; 8 bases line up with TRBD1. The V gene end was trimmed by 0 bases and the J gene end by 6 bases; junction bases not matched to a gene: 4. This CDR3 is 14 amino acids long. Per germline, CDR1 LGHNA and CDR2 YNFKEQ. The chain's CDR3 is CASSQDSRGREQYF. CDR3 DNA: TGTGCCAGCAGCCAAGATAGCAGGGGGCGCGAGCAGTACTTC.

This chain links TRBV11-2 with TRBJ1-1; D gene ambiguous. Trimming stripped 3 bases from V and 11 bases from J, with 10 bases between. The CDR3 sequence is 11 residues long. Germline loops: CDR1 SGHAT, CDR2 FQNNGV. DNA of the CDR3: TGTGCCAGCAGCTTTTACGGTCGGGCTTTCTTT. Encoded protein: CASSFYGRAFF.